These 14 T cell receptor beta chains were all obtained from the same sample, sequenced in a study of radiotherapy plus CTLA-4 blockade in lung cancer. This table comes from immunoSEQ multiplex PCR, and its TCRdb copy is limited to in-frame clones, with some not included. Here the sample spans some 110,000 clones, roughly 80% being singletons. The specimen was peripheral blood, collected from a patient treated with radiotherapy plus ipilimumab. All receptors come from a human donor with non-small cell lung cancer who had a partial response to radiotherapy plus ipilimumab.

The CDR3 loop is CASSPVSGDTGELFF. CDR3 in DNA: TGTGCCAGCTCACCTGTATCAGGGGACACCGGGGAGCTGTTTTTT. The genes are TRBV18 and TRBJ2-2, with a weak D call TRBD1 (6 bases). The CDR3 has 15 residues. The V end lost 3 bases, the J end lost 3 bases, and 11 bases lay between the germline ends. Per germline, CDR1 KGHSH and CDR2 LQKENI.

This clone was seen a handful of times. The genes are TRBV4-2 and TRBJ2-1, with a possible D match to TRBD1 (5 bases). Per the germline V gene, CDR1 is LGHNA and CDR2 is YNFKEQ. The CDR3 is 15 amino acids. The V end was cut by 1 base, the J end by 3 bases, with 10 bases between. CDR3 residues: CASSQVRDSYNEQFF. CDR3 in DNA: TGTGCCAGCAGCCAAGTTCGTGACAGCTACAATGAGCAGTTCTTC.

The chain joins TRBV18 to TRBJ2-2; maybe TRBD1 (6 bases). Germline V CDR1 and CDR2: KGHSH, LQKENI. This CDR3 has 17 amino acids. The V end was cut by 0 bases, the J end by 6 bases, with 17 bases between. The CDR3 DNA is TGTGCCAGCTCACCACCGAAAGCCGGGACAAGCGCCGGGGAGCTGTTTTTT. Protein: CASSPPKAGTSAGELFF.

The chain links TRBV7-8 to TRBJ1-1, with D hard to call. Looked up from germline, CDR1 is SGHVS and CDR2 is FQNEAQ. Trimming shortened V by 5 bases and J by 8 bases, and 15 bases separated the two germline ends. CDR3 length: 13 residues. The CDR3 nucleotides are TGTGCCAGCAGCGCCCCCGGTTTCAGGGAAGCTTTCTTT. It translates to CASSAPGFREAFF. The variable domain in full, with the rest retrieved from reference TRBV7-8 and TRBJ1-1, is GAGVSQSPRYKVAKRGQDVALRCDPISGHVSLFWYQQALGQGPEFLTYFQNEAQLDKSGLPSDRFFAERPEGSVSTLKIQRTQQEDSAVYLCASSAPGFREAFFGQGTRLTVV.

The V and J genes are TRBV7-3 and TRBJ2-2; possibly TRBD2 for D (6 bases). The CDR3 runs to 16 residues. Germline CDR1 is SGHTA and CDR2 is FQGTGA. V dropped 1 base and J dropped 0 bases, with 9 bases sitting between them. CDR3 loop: CASSLSSSANTGELFF. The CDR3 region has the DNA TGTGCCAGCAGCTTAAGTTCTAGCGCGAACACCGGGGAGCTGTTTTTT. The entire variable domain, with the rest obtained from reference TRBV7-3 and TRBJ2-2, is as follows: GAGVSQTPSNKVTEKGKYVELRCDPISGHTALYWYRQSLGQGPEFLIYFQGTGAADDSGLPNDRFFAVRPEGSVSTLKIQRTERGDSAVYLCASSLSSSANTGELFFGEGSRLTVL.

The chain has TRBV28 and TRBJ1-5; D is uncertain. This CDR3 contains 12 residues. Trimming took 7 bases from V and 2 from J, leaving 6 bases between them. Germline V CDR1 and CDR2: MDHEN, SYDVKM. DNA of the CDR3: TGTGCCAGCAAATTAGGCAATCAGCCCCAGCATTTT. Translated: CASKLGNQPQHF.

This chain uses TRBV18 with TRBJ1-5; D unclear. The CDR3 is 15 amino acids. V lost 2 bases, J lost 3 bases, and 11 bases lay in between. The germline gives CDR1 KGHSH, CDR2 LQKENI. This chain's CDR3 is CASSPAPEANQPQHF. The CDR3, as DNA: TGTGCCAGCTCACCAGCCCCGGAGGCCAATCAGCCCCAGCATTTT.

Here the CDR3 DNA reads TGTGCCATCAGTGTAGGCAGGTCTAACACCATATATTTT. Translated: CAISVGRSNTIYF. The rearrangement joins TRBV10-3 to TRBJ1-3; D not resolved. Trimming took off 4 bases at V and 7 bases at J, with 11 bases between the two ends. The CDR3 extends over 13 amino acids. The germline V gene encodes CDR1 ENHRY and CDR2 SYGVKD.

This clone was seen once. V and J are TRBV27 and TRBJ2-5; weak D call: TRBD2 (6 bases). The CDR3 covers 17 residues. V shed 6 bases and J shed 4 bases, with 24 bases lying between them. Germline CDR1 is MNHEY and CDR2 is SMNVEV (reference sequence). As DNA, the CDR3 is TGTGCCAGCAGGACCTCTTTGGCCGGGAGTGGTGGAGAGACCCAGTACTTC. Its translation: CASRTSLAGSGGETQYF.

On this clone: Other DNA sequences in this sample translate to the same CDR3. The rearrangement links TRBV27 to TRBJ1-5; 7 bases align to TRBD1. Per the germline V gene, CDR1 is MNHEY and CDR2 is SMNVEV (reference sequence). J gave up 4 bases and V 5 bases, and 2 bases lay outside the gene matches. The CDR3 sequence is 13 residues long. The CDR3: CASSLQGNQPQHF. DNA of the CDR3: TGTGCCAGCAGTCTACAGGGGAATCAGCCCCAGCATTTT.

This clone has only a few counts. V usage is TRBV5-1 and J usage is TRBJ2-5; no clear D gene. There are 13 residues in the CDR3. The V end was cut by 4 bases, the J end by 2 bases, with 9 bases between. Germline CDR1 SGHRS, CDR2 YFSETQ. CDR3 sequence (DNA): TGCGCCAGCAGCCCTGCAGGACAAGAGACCCAGTACTTC. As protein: CASSPAGQETQYF.

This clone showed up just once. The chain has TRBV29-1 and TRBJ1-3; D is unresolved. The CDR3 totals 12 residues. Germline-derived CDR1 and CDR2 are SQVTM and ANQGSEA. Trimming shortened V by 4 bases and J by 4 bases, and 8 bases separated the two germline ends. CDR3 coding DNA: TGCAGCGTTGTGGCGGAGGGAAACACCATATATTTT. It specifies CSVVAEGNTIYF.

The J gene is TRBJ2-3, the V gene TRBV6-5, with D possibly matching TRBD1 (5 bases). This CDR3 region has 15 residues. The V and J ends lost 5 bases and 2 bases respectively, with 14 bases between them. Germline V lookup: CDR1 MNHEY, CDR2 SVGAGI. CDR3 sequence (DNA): TGTGCCAGCAGTCCCTCGACAGCTCTCACAGATACGCAGTATTTT. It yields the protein CASSPSTALTDTQYF.

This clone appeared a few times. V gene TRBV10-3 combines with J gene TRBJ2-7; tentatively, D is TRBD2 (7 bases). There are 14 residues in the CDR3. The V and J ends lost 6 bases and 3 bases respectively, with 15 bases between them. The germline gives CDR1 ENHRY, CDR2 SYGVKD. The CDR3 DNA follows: TGTGCCATCAGGGCAGCGGGGACAAGCTACGAGCAGTACTTC. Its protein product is CAIRAAGTSYEQYF.